The 11 T cell receptor beta chains below come from one sample, sequenced in a study of T-cell reconstitution after alpha-beta-depleted transplantation in children. Construction of the TCRbeta library involved unique molecular identifiers. TCRdb re-called the PCR reads through MiXCR, storing one row per CDR3 protein. The profile shows 190,000 or so distinct CDR3 sequences, about 6.3% of them singletons. Here the sequenced sample was PBMCs from the stem cell graft donor, taken from the stem cell graft. These receptors originate from a human donor who donated a stem cell graft to a child with Wiskott-Aldrich syndrome.

This clonotype occurred many times. The rearrangement links TRBV5-1 to TRBJ2-4; D is perhaps TRBD1 (5 bases). V was cut by 0 bases and J by 0 bases, with 10 bases left in between. Per germline, CDR1 SGHRS and CDR2 YFSETQ. The CDR3 sequence is 16 residues long. As DNA, the CDR3 is TGCGCCAGCAGCTTGGGACAGAAACTAGCCAAAAACATTCAGTACTTC. Translated, it gives CASSLGQKLAKNIQYF.

This clonotype was counted at least ten times. This chain joins TRBV6-5 and TRBJ1-1, with D perhaps TRBD1 (5 bases). This CDR3 is built from 14 residues. V lost 0 bases, J lost 10 bases, and 15 bases lay in between. Germline V lookup: CDR1 MNHEY, CDR2 SVGAGI. The CDR3 region has the DNA TGTGCCAGCAGTTACTCGGTCGGCCTAGGGACAGCTTTCTTT. It translates to CASSYSVGLGTAFF.

The CDR3 spells CASSIVAGSSYEQYF. CDR3 bases: TGTGCCAGTAGTATAGTTGCGGGAAGCTCCTACGAGCAGTACTTC. The rearrangement uses TRBV19 and TRBJ2-7, with D maybe TRBD2 (6 bases). CDR1 and CDR2 (germline): LNHDA, SQIVND (reference sequence). The CDR3 is made up of 15 amino acids. V was pared by 1 base and J by 0 bases, with 10 bases between.

This clonotype was picked up many times. The chain uses TRBV6-2 or TRBV6-3 and TRBJ2-1; 8 nucleotides match TRBD2. Germline CDR1 is MNHEY and CDR2 is SVGEGT. The CDR3 runs 14 residues. J was trimmed by 6 bases and V by 4 bases; bases with no gene match: 5. DNA of the CDR3: TGTGCCAGCAGTTCCTTCGGACTAGCCAATGAGCAGTTCTTC. This sequence encodes CASSSFGLANEQFF.

This clonotype was seen many times. The V and J genes are TRBV5-1 and TRBJ2-7; the D gene is possibly TRBD2 (6 bases). Trimming took 1 base from V and 0 from J, leaving 11 bases between them. The CDR3 covers 15 residues. The germline V gene encodes CDR1 SGHRS and CDR2 YFSETQ. The chain's CDR3 is CASSLSPGVSYEQYF. DNA of the CDR3: TGCGCCAGCAGCTTGAGTCCGGGGGTCTCCTACGAGCAGTACTTC. Full variable domain (remainder filled in from reference TRBV5-1 and TRBJ2-7): KAGVTQTPRYLIKTRGQQVTLSCSPISGHRSVSWYQQTPGQGLQFLFEYFSETQRNKGNFPGRFSGRQFSNSRSEMNVSTLELGDSALYLCASSLSPGVSYEQYFGPGTRLTVT.

This clonotype was counted many times. V gene TRBV29-1 combines with J gene TRBJ2-7; D remains ambiguous. Germline CDR1 SQVTM, CDR2 ANQGSEA. This CDR3 comprises 12 residues. V lost 5 bases to trimming and J lost 2 bases, with 10 bases between them. The CDR3 DNA follows: TGCAGCGTTTTCGACAACCCCTACGAGCAGTACTTC. Protein: CSVFDNPYEQYF.

This clonotype was recorded at least ten times. This sequence joins TRBV6-2 or TRBV6-3 and TRBJ2-1; D may be TRBD1 (5 bases). Germline values: CDR1 MNHEY, CDR2 SVGEGT. V lost 10 bases and J 8 bases, leaving 15 bases between the germline ends. The CDR3 runs 12 residues. CDR3 residues: CATATGADEQFF. The CDR3, as DNA: TGTGCCACCGCGACTGGGGCGGATGAGCAGTTCTTC.

This clonotype has ten or more counts. V is TRBV20-1 and J is TRBJ1-2, with D possibly TRBD1 on 6 matching bases. The V and J ends lost 3 bases and 8 bases respectively, with 16 bases between them. CDR1 and CDR2 (germline): DFQATT, SNEGSKA (reference sequence). This CDR3 is 13 amino acids long. For the CDR3, the DNA is TGCAGTGCTAGTCTCCTAGGGGGAGGAGGCTACACCTTC. It encodes CSASLLGGGGYTF.

This clonotype was seen ten or more times. V is TRBV6-2 or TRBV6-3 and J is TRBJ2-6; possibly TRBD2 for D (5 bases). CDR1 is MNHEY, CDR2 SVGEGT, per germline. Trimming left V 10 bases short and J 0 bases short, with 16 bases between. The CDR3 contains 16 residues. CDR3 sequence reads: CATDTGKDSGANVLTF. CDR3 DNA sequence: TGTGCCACCGACACCGGGAAAGACTCTGGGGCCAACGTCCTGACTTTC.

This clonotype was counted a few times. V gene TRBV6-2 or TRBV6-3 combines with J gene TRBJ2-7, with D possibly TRBD2 on 5 matching bases. V lost 6 bases, J lost 3 bases, and 21 bases lay in between. CDR3 size: 16 residues. Germline-derived CDR1 and CDR2 are MNHEY and SVGEGT. CDR3 sequence: CASRNNVYSDHYEQYF. CDR3 nucleotides: TGTGCCAGCAGAAATAACGTCTATAGCGATCACTACGAGCAGTACTTC.

This clonotype has ten or more counts. The chain joins TRBV20-1 to TRBJ1-1; no clear D gene. The CDR3 is made up of 12 amino acids. The ends were cut back, 4 bases at V and 3 bases at J, with 9 bases in the middle. Germline V CDR1 and CDR2: DFQATT, SNEGSKA (reference sequence). CDR3 nucleotide sequence: TGCAGTGCTAACCCTTGGGACACTGAAGCTTTCTTT. It codes for CSANPWDTEAFF.